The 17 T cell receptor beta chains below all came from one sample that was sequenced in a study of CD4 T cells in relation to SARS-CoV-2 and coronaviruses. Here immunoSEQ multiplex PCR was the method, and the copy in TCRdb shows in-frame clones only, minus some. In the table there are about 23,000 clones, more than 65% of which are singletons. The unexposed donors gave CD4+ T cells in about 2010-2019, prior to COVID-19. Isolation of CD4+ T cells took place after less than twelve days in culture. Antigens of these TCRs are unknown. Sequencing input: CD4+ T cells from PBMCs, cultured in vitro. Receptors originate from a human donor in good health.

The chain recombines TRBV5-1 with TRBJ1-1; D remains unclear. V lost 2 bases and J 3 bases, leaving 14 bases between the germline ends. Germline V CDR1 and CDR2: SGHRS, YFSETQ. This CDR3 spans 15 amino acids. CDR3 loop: CASSLDTYQDTEAFF. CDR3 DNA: TGCGCCAGCAGCTTAGACACGTACCAGGACACTGAAGCTTTCTTT.

In nucleotides, the CDR3 is TGTGCCAGCCTCTCCCCTTCCGAAGCTTTCTTT. As protein: CASLSPSEAFF. This chain joins TRBV18 and TRBJ1-1; D call uncertain. Germline V lookup: CDR1 KGHSH, CDR2 LQKENI. With 8 bases removed from V and 8 bases from J, the gap between germline ends came to 12 bases. This CDR3 contains 11 residues.

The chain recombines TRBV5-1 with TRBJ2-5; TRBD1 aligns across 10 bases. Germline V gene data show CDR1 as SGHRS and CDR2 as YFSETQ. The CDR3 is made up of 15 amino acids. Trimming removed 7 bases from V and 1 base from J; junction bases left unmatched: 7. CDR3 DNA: TGCGCCAGCTCATCGGGACAGGGGATCCAAGAGACCCAGTACTTC. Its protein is CASSSGQGIQETQYF.

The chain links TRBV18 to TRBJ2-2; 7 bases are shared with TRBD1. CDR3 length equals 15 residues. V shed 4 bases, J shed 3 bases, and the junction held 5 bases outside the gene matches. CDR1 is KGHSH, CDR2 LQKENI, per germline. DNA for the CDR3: TGTGCCAGCTCACTCAGAACAGGGGACACCGGGGAGCTGTTTTTT. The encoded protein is CASSLRTGDTGELFF.

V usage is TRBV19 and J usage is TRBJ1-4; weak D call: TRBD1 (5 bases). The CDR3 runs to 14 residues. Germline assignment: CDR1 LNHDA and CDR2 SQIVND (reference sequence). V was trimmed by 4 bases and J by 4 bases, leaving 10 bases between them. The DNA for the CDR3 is TGTGCCAGTAGTACGAGACAGAATAATGAAAAACTGTTTTTT. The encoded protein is CASSTRQNNEKLFF.

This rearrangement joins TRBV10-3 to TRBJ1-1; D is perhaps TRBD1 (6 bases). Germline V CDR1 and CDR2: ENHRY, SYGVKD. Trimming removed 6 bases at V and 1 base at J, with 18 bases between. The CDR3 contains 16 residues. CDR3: CAISGASGGANTEAFF. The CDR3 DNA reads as TGTGCCATCAGCGGGGCCTCCGGGGGCGCGAACACTGAAGCTTTCTTT.

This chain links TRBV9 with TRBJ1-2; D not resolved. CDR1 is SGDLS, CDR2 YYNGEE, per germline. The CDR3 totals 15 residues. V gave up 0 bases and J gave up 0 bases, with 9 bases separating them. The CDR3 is CASSVVDHTNYGYTF. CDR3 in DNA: TGTGCCAGCAGCGTAGTGGACCATACTAACTATGGCTACACCTTC.

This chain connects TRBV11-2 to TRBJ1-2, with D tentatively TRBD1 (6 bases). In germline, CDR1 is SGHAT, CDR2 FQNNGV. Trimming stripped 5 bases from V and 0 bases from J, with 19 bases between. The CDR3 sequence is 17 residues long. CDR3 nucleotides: TGTGCCAGCAGCCCTTCCTTTTCCAGGGGTACTAACTATGGCTACACCTTC. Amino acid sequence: CASSPSFSRGTNYGYTF. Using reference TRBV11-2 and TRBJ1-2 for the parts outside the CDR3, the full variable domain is EAGVAQSPRYKIIEKRQSVAFWCNPISGHATLYWYQQILGQGPKLLIQFQNNGVVDDSQLPKDRFSAERLKGVDSTLKIQPAKLEDSAVYLCASSPSFSRGTNYGYTFGSGTRLTVV.

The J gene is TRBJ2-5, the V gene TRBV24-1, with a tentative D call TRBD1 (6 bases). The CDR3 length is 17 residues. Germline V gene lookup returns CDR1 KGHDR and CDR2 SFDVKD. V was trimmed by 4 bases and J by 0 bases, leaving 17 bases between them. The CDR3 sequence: CATSDPPGHKYQETQYF. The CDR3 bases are TGTGCCACCAGTGACCCGCCGGGACATAAGTACCAAGAGACCCAGTACTTC.

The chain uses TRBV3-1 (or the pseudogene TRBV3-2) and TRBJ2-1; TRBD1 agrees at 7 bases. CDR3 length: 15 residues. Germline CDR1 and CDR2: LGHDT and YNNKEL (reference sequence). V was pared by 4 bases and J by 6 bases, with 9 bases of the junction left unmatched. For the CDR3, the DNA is TGTGCCAGCAGCCTATCCGGGACAGACGCCAATGAGCAGTTCTTC. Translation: CASSLSGTDANEQFF.

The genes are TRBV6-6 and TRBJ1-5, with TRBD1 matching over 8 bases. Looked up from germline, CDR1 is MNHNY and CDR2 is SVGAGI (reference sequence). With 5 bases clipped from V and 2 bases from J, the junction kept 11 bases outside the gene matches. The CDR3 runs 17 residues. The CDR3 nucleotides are TGTGCCAGCAGTCATGGGACAGGATTTTTCGGCAATCAGCCCCAGCATTTT. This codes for CASSHGTGFFGNQPQHF.

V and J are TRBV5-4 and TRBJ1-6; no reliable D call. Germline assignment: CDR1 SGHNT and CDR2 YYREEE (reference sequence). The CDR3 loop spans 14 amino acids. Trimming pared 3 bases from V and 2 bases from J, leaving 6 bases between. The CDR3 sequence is CASSSGAYNSPLHF. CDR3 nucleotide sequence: TGTGCCAGCAGCTCGGGAGCCTATAATTCACCCCTCCACTTT.

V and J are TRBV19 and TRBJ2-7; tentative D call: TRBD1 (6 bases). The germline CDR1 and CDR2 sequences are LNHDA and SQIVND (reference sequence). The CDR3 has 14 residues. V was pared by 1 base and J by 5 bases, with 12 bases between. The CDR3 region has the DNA TGTGCCAGTAGTATAGCCTCAGGGGTCGACGAGCAGTACTTC. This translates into CASSIASGVDEQYF.

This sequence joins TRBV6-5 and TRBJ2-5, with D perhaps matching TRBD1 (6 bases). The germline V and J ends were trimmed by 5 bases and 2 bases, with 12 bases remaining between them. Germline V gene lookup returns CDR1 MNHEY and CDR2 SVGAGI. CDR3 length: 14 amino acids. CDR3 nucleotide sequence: TGTGCCAGCAGTAACAGGGCTCTACAAGAGACCCAGTACTTC. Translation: CASSNRALQETQYF.

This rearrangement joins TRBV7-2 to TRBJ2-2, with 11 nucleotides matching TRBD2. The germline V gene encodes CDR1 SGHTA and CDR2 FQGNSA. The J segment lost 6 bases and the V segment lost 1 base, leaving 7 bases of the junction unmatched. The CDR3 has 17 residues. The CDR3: CASSLVVAGGHAGELFF. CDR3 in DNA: TGTGCCAGCAGCTTAGTCGTAGCGGGAGGGCATGCCGGGGAGCTGTTTTTT.

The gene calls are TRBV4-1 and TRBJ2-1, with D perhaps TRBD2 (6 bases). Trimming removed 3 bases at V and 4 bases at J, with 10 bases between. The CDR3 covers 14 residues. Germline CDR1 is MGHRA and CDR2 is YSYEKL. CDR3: CASSHRESYNEQFF. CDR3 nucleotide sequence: TGCGCCAGCAGCCATCGGGAGAGTTACAATGAGCAGTTCTTC.

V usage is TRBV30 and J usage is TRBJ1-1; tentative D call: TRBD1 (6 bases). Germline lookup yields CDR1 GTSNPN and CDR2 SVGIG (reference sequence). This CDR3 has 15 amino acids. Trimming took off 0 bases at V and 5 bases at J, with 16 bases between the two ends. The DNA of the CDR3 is TGTGCCTGGAGTGTGGGGTGGGGGCGAGATACTGAAGCTTTCTTT. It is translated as CAWSVGWGRDTEAFF. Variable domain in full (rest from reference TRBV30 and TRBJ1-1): SQTIHQWPATLVQPVGSPLSLECTVEGTSNPNLYWYRQAAGRGLQLLFYSVGIGQISSEVPQNLSASRPQDRQFILSSKKLLLSDSGFYLCAWSVGWGRDTEAFFGQGTRLTVV.